Below are 4 T cell receptor beta chains sequenced from a single sample in a study of shared clonotypes between healthy human individuals. TCRdb's table, derived via immunoSEQ multiplex PCR, lists solely in-frame clones and lacks some. The sample holds 1,500,000 or so clones, roughly 98.5% seen once. Sequencing was done on a sample of naive CD4+ T cells sorted from blood. Subset reported: CD45RA+ positively selected. These TCRs come from a young man in good health.

This chain uses TRBV19 with TRBJ2-1; 10 nucleotides line up with TRBD2. J lost 0 bases, V lost 5 bases, and 7 bases had no gene match. The length of the CDR3 is 17 residues. Germline CDR1 LNHDA, CDR2 SQIVND (reference sequence). The CDR3 DNA sequence: TGTGCCAGTAGTCCTAGCGGGAGAGGGGGCTCCTACAATGAGCAGTTCTTC. Encoded protein: CASSPSGRGGSYNEQFF.

Here the CDR3 reads CASSSERGLGNEQFF. The CDR3 nucleotides read TGCGCCAGCAGCTCTGAGCGGGGATTGGGGAATGAGCAGTTCTTC. The chain uses TRBV5-1 and TRBJ2-1, with 7 bases matching TRBD2. This CDR3 is built from 15 residues. CDR1 is SGHRS, CDR2 YFSETQ, per germline. The trim removed 3 bases at V and 7 bases at J, leaving 10 bases unmatched.

The chain couples TRBV28 to TRBJ1-5; 12 nucleotides align to TRBD1. Losses at the gene ends were 6 bases for V and 5 bases for J; bases not matched to a gene: 2. This CDR3 has 14 amino acids. Germline CDR1 MDHEN, CDR2 SYDVKM. The CDR3 nucleotides are TGTGCCAGCAGCCGGGACAGGGGGCATCAGCCCCAGCATTTT. It translates to CASSRDRGHQPQHF.

This chain joins TRBV19 and TRBJ2-1; D is perhaps TRBD2 (6 bases). Germline-derived CDR1 and CDR2 are LNHDA and SQIVND (reference sequence). Trimming took 2 bases from V and 7 from J, leaving 9 bases between them. This CDR3 contains 13 residues. DNA for the CDR3: TGTGCCAGTAGTATAACCCTAGCGAATGAGCAGTTCTTC. It is translated as CASSITLANEQFF.